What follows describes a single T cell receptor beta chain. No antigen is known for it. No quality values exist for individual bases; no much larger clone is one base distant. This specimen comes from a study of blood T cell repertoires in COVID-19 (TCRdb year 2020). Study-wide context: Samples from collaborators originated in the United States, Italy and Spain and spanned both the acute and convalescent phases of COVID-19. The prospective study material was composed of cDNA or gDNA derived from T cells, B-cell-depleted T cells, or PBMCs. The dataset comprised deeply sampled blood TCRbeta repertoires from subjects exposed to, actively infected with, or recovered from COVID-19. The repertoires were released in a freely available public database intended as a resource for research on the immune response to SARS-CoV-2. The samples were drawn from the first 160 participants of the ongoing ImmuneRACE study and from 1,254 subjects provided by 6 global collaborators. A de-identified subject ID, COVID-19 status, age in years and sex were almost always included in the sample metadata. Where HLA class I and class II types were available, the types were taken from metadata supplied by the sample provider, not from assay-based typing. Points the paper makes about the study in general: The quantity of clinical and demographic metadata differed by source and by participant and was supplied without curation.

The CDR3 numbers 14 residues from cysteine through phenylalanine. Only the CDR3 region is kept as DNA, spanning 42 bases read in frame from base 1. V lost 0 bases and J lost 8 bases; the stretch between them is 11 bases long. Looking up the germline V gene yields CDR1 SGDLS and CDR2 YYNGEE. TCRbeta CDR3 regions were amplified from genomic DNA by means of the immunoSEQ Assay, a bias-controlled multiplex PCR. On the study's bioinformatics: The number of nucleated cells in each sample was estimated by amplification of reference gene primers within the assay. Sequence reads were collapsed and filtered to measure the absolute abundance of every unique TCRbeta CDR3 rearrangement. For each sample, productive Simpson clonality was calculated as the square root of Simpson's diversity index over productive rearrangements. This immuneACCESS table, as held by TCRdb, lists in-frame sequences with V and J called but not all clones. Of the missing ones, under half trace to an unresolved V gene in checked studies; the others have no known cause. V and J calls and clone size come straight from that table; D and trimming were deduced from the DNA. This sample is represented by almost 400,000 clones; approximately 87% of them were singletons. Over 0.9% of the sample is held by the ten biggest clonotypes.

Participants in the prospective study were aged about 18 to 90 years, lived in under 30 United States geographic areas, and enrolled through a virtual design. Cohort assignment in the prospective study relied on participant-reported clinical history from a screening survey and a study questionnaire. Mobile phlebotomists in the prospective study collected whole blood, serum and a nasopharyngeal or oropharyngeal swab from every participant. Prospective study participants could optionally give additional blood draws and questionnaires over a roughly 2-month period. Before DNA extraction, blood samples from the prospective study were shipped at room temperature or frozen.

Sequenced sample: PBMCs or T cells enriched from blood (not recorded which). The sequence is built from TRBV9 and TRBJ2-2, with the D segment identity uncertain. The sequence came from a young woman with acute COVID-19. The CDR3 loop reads CASSVEESAGELFF. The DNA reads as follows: TGTGCCAGCAGCGTAGAGGAGAGTGCGGGGGAGCTGTTTTTT.